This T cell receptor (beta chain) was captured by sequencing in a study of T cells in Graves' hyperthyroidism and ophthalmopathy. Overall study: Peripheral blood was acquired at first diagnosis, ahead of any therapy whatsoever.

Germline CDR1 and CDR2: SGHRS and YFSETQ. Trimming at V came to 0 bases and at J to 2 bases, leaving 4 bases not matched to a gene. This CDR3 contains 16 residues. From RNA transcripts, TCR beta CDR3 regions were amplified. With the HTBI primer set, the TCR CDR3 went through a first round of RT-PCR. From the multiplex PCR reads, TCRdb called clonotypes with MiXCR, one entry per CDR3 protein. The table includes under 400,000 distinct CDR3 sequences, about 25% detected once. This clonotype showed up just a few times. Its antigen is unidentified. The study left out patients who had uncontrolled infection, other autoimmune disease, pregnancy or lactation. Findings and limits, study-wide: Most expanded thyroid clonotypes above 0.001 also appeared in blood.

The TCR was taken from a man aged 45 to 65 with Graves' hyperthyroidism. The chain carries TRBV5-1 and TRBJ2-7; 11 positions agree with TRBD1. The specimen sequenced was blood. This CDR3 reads CASSLGDRGITYEQYF. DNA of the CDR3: TGCGCCAGCAGCTTGGGGGACAGGGGGATAACCTACGAGCAGTACTTC.